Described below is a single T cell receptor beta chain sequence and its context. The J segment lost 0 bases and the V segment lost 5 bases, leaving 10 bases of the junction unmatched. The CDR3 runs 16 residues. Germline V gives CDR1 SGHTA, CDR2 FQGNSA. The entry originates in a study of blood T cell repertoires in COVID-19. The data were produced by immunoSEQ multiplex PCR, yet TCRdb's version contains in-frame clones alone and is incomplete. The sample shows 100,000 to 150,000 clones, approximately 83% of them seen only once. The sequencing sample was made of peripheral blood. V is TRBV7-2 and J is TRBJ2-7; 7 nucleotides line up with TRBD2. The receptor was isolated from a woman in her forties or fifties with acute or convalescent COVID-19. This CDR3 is CASSPRTGGSSYEQYF. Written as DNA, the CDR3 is TGTGCCAGCAGCCCCCGGACGGGCGGGAGCTCCTACGAGCAGTACTTC. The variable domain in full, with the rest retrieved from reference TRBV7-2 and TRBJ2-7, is GAGVSQSPSNKVTEKGKDVELRCDPISGHTALYWYRQSLGQGLEFLIYFQGNSAPDKSGLPSDRFSAERTGGSVSTLTIQRTQQEDSAVYLCASSPRTGGSSYEQYFGPGTRLTVT.